This entry lists 16 T cell receptor beta chains sequenced from one sample in a study of T cell changes during pregnancy in multiple sclerosis (dated by TCRdb to the late 2010s). Library creation used the immunoSEQ multiplex PCR assay. TCRdb obtained this table from immuneACCESS and retained in-frame rearrangements with V and J assigned. These tables miss some clones; where compared with another copy, unresolved V genes account for less than half of the shortfall, and the remainder is unexplained. In this sample the table shows about 120,000 clones, around 93% of which occur a single time. The ten largest clonotypes hold roughly 6.2% of the sample. The sequencing here drew on peripheral blood, taken before pregnancy. These receptors all stem from a female donor with multiple sclerosis, enrolled in a pregnancy study.

This clone has just one count. The V call is TRBV10-3, the J call TRBJ1-4, with a weak D call TRBD1 (5 bases). V was shortened by 0 bases and J by 7 bases, with 21 bases between the two germline ends. The CDR3 has 18 amino acids. Germline V gene lookup returns CDR1 ENHRY and CDR2 SYGVKD. The DNA for the CDR3 is TGTGCCATCAGTGAGTCGCTGGGGCCAGACAGTTCGGGTGAAAAACTGTTTTTT. Protein: CAISESLGPDSSGEKLFF.

The gene calls are TRBV5-4 and TRBJ2-1, with 7 positions matching TRBD1. The germline V gene encodes CDR1 SGHNT and CDR2 YYREEE (reference sequence). The length of the CDR3 is 16 residues. V lost 4 bases and J lost 1; bases outside the gene matches: 8. DNA of the CDR3: TGTGCCAGCAGCGCTCGGACAGGTCGATCCTACAATGAGCAGTTCTTC. The encoded protein is CASSARTGRSYNEQFF.

In this sample, this clone turned up once. V and J are TRBV9 and TRBJ2-6; perhaps TRBD1 as D (5 bases). Germline V gene sequence: CDR1 SGDLS, CDR2 YYNGEE. This CDR3 is 18 amino acids long. With 2 bases removed from V and 0 bases from J, the gap between germline ends came to 15 bases. CDR3 coding DNA: TGTGCCAGCAGCGTGGGGCGGAATCTCCTCTCTGGGGCCAACGTCCTGACTTTC. Translated: CASSVGRNLLSGANVLTF.

The V gene is TRBV5-1, the J gene TRBJ1-1; tentative D call: TRBD1 (5 bases). V lost 0 bases and J 6 bases, leaving 12 bases between the germline ends. Germline V gene lookup returns CDR1 SGHRS and CDR2 YFSETQ. CDR3 length equals 14 residues. CDR3 loop: CASSLDWGVAEAFF. CDR3 nucleotide sequence: TGCGCCAGCAGCTTGGATTGGGGGGTGGCTGAAGCTTTCTTT.

The chain uses TRBV6-5 and TRBJ1-4; D ambiguous. The CDR3 has 15 residues. Germline CDR1 reads MNHEY; CDR2 reads SVGAGI. V gave up 0 bases and J gave up 3 bases, with 8 bases separating them. CDR3 protein: CASSYSESANEKLFF. The CDR3 DNA sequence: TGTGCCAGCAGTTACTCAGAGTCGGCTAATGAAAAACTGTTTTTT.

The chain combines TRBV18 with TRBJ1-4; 7 bases agree with TRBD1. This CDR3 contains 15 residues. V shed 4 bases, J shed 3 bases, and the junction held 5 bases outside the gene matches. Germline CDR1 and CDR2: KGHSH and LQKENI. The CDR3 DNA follows: TGTGCCAGCTCACGAACGGGACAGCCTAATGAAAAACTGTTTTTT. Amino acid sequence: CASSRTGQPNEKLFF. Based on the CDR3 plus reference TRBV18 and TRBJ1-4, the full variable domain is NAGVMQNPRHLVRRRGQEARLRCSPMKGHSHVYWYRQLPEEGLKFMVYLQKENIIDESGMPKERFSAEFPKEGPSILRIQQVVRGDSAAYFCASSRTGQPNEKLFFGSGTQLSVL.

This sequence joins TRBV5-4 and TRBJ2-7, with 9 positions matching TRBD1. The ends lost 1 base at V and 5 bases at J; junction bases unmatched: 4. Germline assignment: CDR1 SGHNT and CDR2 YYREEE (reference sequence). The CDR3 consists of 14 residues. DNA for the CDR3: TGTGCCAGCAGCTTGTACAGGGGGCACAACGAGCAGTACTTC. Translating gives CASSLYRGHNEQYF.

This chain joins TRBV11-3 and TRBJ2-1; D unresolved. V lost 4 bases and J 4 bases, leaving 17 bases between the germline ends. The CDR3 length is 16 residues. Germline V gene data show CDR1 as SGHNT and CDR2 as YENEEA. CDR3 nucleotide sequence: TGTGCCAGCAGCTCCCCCTGGGCGACCGGATACAATGAGCAGTTCTTC. Translated, it gives CASSSPWATGYNEQFF. The full variable domain, in which reference TRBV11-3 and TRBJ2-1 provide the parts outside the CDR3, is EAGVVQSPRYKIIEKKQPVAFWCNPISGHNTLYWYLQNLGQGPELLIRYENEEAVDDSQLPKDRFSAERLKGVDSTLKIQPAELGDSAVYLCASSSPWATGYNEQFFGPGTRLTVL.

The chain couples TRBV9 to TRBJ1-2, with D maybe TRBD1 (6 bases). V gave up 7 bases and J gave up 7 bases, with 17 bases separating them. Germline V gene lookup returns CDR1 SGDLS and CDR2 YYNGEE. The CDR3 contains 13 residues. CDR3 DNA sequence: TGTGCCAGCGGATGGGGGCGAGGCTCTGGCTACACCTTC. This sequence encodes CASGWGRGSGYTF.

This clone occurred a few times. The rearrangement uses TRBV9 and TRBJ2-7, with a weak D call TRBD1 (5 bases). Per the germline V gene, CDR1 is SGDLS and CDR2 is YYNGEE. This CDR3 is 15 amino acids long. Trimming removed 0 bases from V and 2 bases from J, with 12 bases in between. The CDR3: CASSVGVQGPYEQYF. In DNA form, the CDR3 reads TGTGCCAGCAGCGTAGGGGTTCAGGGCCCCTACGAGCAGTACTTC.

The chain has TRBV30 and TRBJ2-1; D is possibly TRBD1 (5 bases). This CDR3 is built from 13 residues. The ends were cut back, 3 bases at V and 10 bases at J, with 16 bases in the middle. Germline V gene lookup returns CDR1 GTSNPN and CDR2 SVGIG (reference sequence). CDR3 nucleotide sequence: TGTGCCTGGAGAACACTCAGGGTGGAAGAGCAGTTCTTC. Amino acids: CAWRTLRVEEQFF.

The chain joins TRBV11-1 to TRBJ2-3; D may be TRBD2 (6 bases). The germline CDR1 and CDR2 sequences are SGHAT and FQDESV (reference sequence). The CDR3 loop spans 15 amino acids. Trimming left V 1 base short and J 2 bases short, with 10 bases between. In nucleotides, the CDR3 is TGTGCCAGCAGCTTAGGCCCTAGCGACACAGATACGCAGTATTTT. Its translation: CASSLGPSDTDTQYF.

The chain carries TRBV2 and TRBJ1-1; TRBD1 matches 7 bases. In germline, CDR1 is SNHLY, CDR2 FYNNEI. The CDR3 is made up of 14 amino acids. V dropped 4 bases and J dropped 4; count of bases not matched to a gene: 6. The CDR3 coding sequence is TGTGCCAGCAGTGTCCCACAGGGGCGCACTGAAGCTTTCTTT. It encodes CASSVPQGRTEAFF.

The V gene is TRBV7-3, the J gene TRBJ2-3; a weak D match, TRBD1 (5 bases). Trimming left V 3 bases short and J 5 bases short, with 12 bases between. Per the germline V gene, CDR1 is SGHTA and CDR2 is FQGTGA. The CDR3 loop spans 14 amino acids. The CDR3 spells CASSFTGIGDTQYF. The DNA for the CDR3 is TGTGCCAGCAGCTTCACAGGTATCGGAGATACGCAGTATTTT.

V is TRBV30 and J is TRBJ1-2; 9 bases fit TRBD1. The CDR3 loop spans 13 amino acids. Per germline, CDR1 GTSNPN and CDR2 SVGIG (reference sequence). V was pared by 5 bases and J by 4 bases, with 5 bases of the junction left unmatched. The CDR3 is CAWRTGATYGYTF. CDR3 DNA sequence: TGTGCCTGGCGGACAGGGGCTACCTATGGCTACACCTTC.

This clone was seen once. The chain has TRBV5-1 and TRBJ2-1; 10 positions match TRBD2. Germline CDR1 reads SGHRS; CDR2 reads YFSETQ. This CDR3 has 16 amino acids. V shed 3 bases and J 1 base; nucleotides not matched to a gene: 4. The DNA for the CDR3 is TGCGCCAGCAGCTCCGGACTAGCGGTTTCCTACAATGAGCAGTTCTTC. Translation gives CASSSGLAVSYNEQFF.